The entry below gives a single TCR beta chain sequence along with its context. Its antigen has not been determined. Base qualities are not recorded, but no much larger clone differs from it by a single base. This specimen belongs to a study of technical replicates of blood from a handful of donors (dated by TCRdb to 2015 to 2018). The CDR3, cysteine through phenylalanine, is 15 amino acids long. Only the CDR3 part of the read is kept: 45 bases, read in frame from the first base. The germline V gene (reference sequence) provides CDR1 LNHNV and CDR2 YYDKDF. Compared with germline, V lacks 1 base and J lacks 0 bases; bases without a gene match: 1. The library came from the immunoSEQ multiplex PCR assay. TCRdb stores this immuneACCESS table with in-frame sequences only. Part of the clones is absent; in the studies checked, under half of the shortfall reflects unresolved V genes, and no reason is known for the rest. The sample table shows tens of thousands of clones, and approximately 90% are seen once. Approximately 4.6% of the sample lies in the top ten.

The sequence was obtained from a human donor in good health. Some clones in this sample may be carry-over from other donors' samples. The V and J segments used are TRBV15 and TRBJ2-3, with 7 bases aligning to TRBD1. The sequenced sample was PBMCs. The CDR3 loop reads CATSRVDRSTDTQYF. The nucleotide sequence is TGTGCCACCAGCAGAGTGGACAGGAGCACAGATACGCAGTATTTT. Full variable domain (CDR3 extended with the reference TRBV15 and TRBJ2-3 proteins): DAMVIQNPRYQVTQFGKPVTLSCSQTLNHNVMYWYQQKSSQAPKLLFHYYDKDFNNEADTPDNFQSRRPNTSFCFLDIRSPGLGDTAMYLCATSRVDRSTDTQYFGPGTRLTVL.